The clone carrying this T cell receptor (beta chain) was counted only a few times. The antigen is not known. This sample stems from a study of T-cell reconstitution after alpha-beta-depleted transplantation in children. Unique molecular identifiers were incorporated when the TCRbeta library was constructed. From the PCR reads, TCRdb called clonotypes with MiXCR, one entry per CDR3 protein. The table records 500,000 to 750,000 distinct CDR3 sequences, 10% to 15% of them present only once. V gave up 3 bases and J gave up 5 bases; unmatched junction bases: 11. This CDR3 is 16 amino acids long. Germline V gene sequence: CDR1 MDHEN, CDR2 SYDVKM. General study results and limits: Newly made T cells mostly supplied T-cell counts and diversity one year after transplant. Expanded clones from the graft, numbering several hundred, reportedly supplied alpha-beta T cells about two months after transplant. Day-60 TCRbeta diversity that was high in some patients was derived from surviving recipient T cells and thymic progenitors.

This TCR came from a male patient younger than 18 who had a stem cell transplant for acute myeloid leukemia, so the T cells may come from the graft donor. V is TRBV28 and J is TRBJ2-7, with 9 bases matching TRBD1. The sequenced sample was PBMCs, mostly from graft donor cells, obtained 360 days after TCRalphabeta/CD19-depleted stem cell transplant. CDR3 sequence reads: CASSFIPDRGFNEQYF. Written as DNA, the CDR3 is TGTGCCAGCAGTTTCATCCCCGACAGGGGGTTTAACGAGCAGTACTTC.